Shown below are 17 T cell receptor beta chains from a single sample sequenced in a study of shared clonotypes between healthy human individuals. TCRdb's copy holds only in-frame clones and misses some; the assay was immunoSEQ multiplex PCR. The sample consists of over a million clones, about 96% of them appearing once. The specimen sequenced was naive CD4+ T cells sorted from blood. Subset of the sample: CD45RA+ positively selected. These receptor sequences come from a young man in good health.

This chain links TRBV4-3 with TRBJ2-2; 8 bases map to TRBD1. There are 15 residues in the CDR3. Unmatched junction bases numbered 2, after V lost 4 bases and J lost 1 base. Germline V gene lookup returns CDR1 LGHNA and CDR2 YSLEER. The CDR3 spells CASSLGQGNTGELFF. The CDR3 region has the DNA TGCGCCAGCAGCCTCGGACAGGGGAACACCGGGGAGCTGTTTTTT.

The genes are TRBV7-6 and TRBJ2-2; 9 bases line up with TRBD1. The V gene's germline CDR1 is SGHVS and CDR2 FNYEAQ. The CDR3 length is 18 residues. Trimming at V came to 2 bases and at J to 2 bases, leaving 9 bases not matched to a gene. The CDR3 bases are TGTGCCAGCAGCTTACACCGGGACAGGGCCGACAACACCGGGGAGCTGTTTTTT. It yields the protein CASSLHRDRADNTGELFF.

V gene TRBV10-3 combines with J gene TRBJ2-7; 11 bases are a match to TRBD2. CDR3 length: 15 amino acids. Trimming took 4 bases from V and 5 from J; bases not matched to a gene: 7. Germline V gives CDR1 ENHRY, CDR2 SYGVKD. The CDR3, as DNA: TGTGCCATCAGTGTCCTGACTAGCGGGATGGACGAGCAGTACTTC. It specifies CAISVLTSGMDEQYF.

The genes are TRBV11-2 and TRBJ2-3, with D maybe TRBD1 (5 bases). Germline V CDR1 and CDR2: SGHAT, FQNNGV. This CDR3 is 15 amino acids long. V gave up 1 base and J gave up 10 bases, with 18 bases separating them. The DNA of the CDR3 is TGTGCCAGCAGCTTAGTTGTCGACAGCAGAGCTCCGCAGTATTTT. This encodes CASSLVVDSRAPQYF. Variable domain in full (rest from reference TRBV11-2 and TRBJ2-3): EAGVAQSPRYKIIEKRQSVAFWCNPISGHATLYWYQQILGQGPKLLIQFQNNGVVDDSQLPKDRFSAERLKGVDSTLKIQPAKLEDSAVYLCASSLVVDSRAPQYFGPGTRLTVL.

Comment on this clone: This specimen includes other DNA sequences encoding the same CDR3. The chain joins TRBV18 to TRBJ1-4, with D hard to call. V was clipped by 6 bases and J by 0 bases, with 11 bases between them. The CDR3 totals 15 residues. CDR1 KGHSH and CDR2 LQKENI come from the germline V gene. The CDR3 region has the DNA TGTGCCAGCTCTCCCTCCGTGGCAACTAATGAAAAACTGTTTTTT. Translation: CASSPSVATNEKLFF.

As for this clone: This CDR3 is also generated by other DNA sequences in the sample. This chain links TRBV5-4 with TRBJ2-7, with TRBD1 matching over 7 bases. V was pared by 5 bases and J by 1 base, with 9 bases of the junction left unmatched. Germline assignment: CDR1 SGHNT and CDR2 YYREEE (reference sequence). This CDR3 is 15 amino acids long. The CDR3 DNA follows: TGTGCCAGCAGTCTTGGGACAGCCTCTTCCTACGAGCAGTACTTC. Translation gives CASSLGTASSYEQYF.

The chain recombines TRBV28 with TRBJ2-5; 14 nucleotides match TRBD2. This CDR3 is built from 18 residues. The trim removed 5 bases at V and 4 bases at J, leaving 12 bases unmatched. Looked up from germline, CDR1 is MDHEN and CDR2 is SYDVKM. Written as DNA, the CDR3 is TGTGCCAGCAGTCCCTCGACTAGCGGGAGGGCCTTTGGAGAGACCCAGTACTTC. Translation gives CASSPSTSGRAFGETQYF. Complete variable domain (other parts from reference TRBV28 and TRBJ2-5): DVKVTQSSRYLVKRTGEKVFLECVQDMDHENMFWYRQDPGLGLRLIYFSYDVKMKEKGDIPEGYSVSREKKERFSLILESASTNQTSMYLCASSPSTSGRAFGETQYFGPGTRLLVL.

CDR3 sequence reads: CASSPRKIGGSGGELFF. For the CDR3, the DNA is TGTGCCAGCAGCCCCCGTAAGATCGGCGGGAGCGGCGGGGAGCTGTTTTTT. The genes are TRBV7-8 and TRBJ2-2; 7 bases agree with TRBD2. V shed 5 bases, J shed 7 bases, and the junction held 16 bases outside the gene matches. Per germline, CDR1 SGHVS and CDR2 FQNEAQ. This CDR3 comprises 17 residues.

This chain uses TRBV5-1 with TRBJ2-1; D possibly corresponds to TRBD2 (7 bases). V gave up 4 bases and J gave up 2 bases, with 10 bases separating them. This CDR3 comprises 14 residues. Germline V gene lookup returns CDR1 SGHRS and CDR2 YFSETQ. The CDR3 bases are TGCGCCAGCAGCCAAGGGGGGGCCTACAATGAGCAGTTCTTC. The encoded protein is CASSQGGAYNEQFF.

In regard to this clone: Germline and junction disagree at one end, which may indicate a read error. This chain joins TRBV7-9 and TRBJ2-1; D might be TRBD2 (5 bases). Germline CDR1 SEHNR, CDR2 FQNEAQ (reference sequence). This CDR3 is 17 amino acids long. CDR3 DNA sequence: TGTGCCAGCAGCCTAGCTAGGCGGAGAAGCTCCTACAATGAGCAGTTCTTC. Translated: CASSLARRRSSYNEQFF.

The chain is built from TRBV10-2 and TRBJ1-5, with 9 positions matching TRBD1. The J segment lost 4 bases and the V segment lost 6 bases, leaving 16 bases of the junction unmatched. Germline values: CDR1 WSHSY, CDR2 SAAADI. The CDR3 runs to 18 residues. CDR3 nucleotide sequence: TGCGCCAGCAGCGGACAGGGGACCCAACGGGGACCTAATCAGCCCCAGCATTTT. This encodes CASSGQGTQRGPNQPQHF.

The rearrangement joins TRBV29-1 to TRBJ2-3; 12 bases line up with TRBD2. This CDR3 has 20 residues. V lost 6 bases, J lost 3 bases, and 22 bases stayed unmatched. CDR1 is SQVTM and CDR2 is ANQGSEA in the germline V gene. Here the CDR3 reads CSVSSDTFQPGLAGTDTQYF. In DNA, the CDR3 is TGCAGCGTAAGTTCGGACACCTTCCAGCCGGGACTAGCGGGTACAGATACGCAGTATTTT.

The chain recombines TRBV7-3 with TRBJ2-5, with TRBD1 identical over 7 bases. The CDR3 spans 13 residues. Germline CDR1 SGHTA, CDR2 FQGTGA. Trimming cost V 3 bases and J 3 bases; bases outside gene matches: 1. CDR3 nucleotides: TGTGCCAGCAGCTTTGACAGGGAAGAGACCCAGTACTTC. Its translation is CASSFDREETQYF. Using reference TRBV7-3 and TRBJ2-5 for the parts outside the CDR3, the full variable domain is GAGVSQTPSNKVTEKGKYVELRCDPISGHTALYWYRQSLGQGPEFLIYFQGTGAADDSGLPNDRFFAVRPEGSVSTLKIQRTERGDSAVYLCASSFDREETQYFGPGTRLLVL.

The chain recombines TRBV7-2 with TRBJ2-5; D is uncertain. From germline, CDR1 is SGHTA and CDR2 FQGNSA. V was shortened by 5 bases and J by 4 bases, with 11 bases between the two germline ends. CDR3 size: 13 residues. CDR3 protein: CASSKTQRETQYF. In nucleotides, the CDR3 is TGTGCCAGCAGCAAGACTCAGAGAGAGACCCAGTACTTC.

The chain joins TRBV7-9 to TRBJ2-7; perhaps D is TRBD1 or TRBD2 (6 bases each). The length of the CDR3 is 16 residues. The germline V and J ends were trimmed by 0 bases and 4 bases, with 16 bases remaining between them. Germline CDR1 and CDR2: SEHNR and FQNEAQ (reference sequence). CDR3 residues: CASSLARVRGGYEQYF. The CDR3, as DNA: TGTGCCAGCAGCTTAGCGCGAGTGAGAGGGGGGTACGAGCAGTACTTC.

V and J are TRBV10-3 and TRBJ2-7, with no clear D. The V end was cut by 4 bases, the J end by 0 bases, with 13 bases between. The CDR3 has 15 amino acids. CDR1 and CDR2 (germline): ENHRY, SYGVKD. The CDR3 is CAISATRTSSYEQYF. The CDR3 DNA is TGTGCCATCAGTGCGACACGTACGAGCTCCTACGAGCAGTACTTC.

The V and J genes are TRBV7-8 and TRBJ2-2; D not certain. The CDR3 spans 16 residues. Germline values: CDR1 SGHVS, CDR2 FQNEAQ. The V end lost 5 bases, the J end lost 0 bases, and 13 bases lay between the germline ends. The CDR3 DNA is TGTGCCAGCAGCCCTCATTCCGGGCCGAACACCGGGGAGCTGTTTTTT. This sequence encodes CASSPHSGPNTGELFF.